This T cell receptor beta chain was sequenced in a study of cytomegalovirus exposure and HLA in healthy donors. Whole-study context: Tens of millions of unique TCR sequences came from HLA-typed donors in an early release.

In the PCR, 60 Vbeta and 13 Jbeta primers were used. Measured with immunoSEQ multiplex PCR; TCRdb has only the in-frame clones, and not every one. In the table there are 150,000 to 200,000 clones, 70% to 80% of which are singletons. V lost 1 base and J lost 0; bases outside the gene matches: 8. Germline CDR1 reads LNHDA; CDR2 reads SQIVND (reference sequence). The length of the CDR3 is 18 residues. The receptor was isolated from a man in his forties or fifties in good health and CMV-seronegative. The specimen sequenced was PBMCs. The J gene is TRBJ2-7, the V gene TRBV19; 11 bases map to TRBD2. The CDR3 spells CASSIGGLAAMSSYEQYF. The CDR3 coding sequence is TGTGCCAGTAGTATAGGGGGACTAGCGGCAATGAGCTCCTACGAGCAGTACTTC.